This T cell receptor (beta chain) derives from a study of blood T cells in healthy people across ages. General study points: Unsorted PBMCs blocked a conclusive comparison of naive and antigen-experienced cells.

The germline gives CDR1 SNHLY, CDR2 FYNNEI. The CDR3 has 16 residues. Trimming at V came to 6 bases and at J to 3 bases, leaving 9 bases not matched to a gene. The use of a sample-barcoded 5' primer and a J-beta primer mix characterized a second PCR of roughly 6 to 11 cycles. Researchers report that a template-switch adaptor with 12 random nucleotides tagged each cDNA molecule. TCRdb analysed the 5' RACE reads with MiXCR anew, one entry per CDR3 protein. The repertoire holds hundreds of thousands of distinct CDR3 sequences, with around two fifths as singletons. Turning to this clonotype: Its antigen is currently unknown.

The study recruited healthy Caucasian donors from Russia who were aged roughly 6 to 95. This sequence joins TRBV2 and TRBJ1-4; 8 nucleotides align to TRBD1. The clonotype comes from a man aged 55-75 years in good health. The source material was blood. This CDR3 is CASRFQGAIANEKLFF. CDR3 DNA sequence: TGTGCCAGCAGGTTCCAGGGGGCGATTGCTAATGAAAAACTGTTTTTT.